Here is one TCR beta chain with its context. The sample originates from a study of blood T cell repertoires in COVID-19. On the study more broadly: COVID-19 samples, acute and convalescent, were from the United States, Italy and Spain. Sources were T cells, B-cell-depleted T cells, or PBMCs; the material itself was cDNA or gDNA.

Methods used by the authors: By means of reference gene primer amplification, nucleated cell counts were estimated. Sequenced by immunoSEQ multiplex PCR; TCRdb stores in-frame clones only, minus some. V and J calls and clone size are copied from that table; D and trimming were computed from the DNA. The data hold around 220,000 clones, with 70% to 85% observed a single time. The CDR3 is made up of 15 amino acids. Between the trimmed V and J ends, which lost 3 bases and 1 base, there was a span of 12 bases. Germline assignment: CDR1 SGHVS and CDR2 FQNEAQ. Seattle patient enrollment occurred during active infection, with longitudinal follow-up thereafter.

Input material: peripheral blood. The chain combines TRBV7-8 with TRBJ1-1; D remains unclear. The TCR comes from a woman older than 75 with COVID-19, enrolled during active disease. CDR3 nucleotides: TGTGCCAGCAGCTTGCAAGGCCGGGGGAACACTGAAGCTTTCTTT. Protein: CASSLQGRGNTEAFF.